These 27 T cell receptor beta chains originate from one sample sequenced in a study of shared clonotypes between healthy human individuals. Assay: immunoSEQ multiplex PCR; the TCRdb copy retains only in-frame clones and omits some. The data show 2,500,000 or so clones, over 85% seen once. Sequencing input: naive CD4+ T cells from PBMCs. Sample subset: CD45RA+ positively selected. All receptors come from a young man in good health. Some clones in this sample may be carry-over from other donors' samples.

Of note for this clone: Compared with germline, one end of the junction differs, possibly owing to a read error. Other DNA sequences in this specimen translate into the identical CDR3. The chain couples TRBV5-1 to TRBJ1-1; 10 bases line up with TRBD1. CDR3 length: 15 residues. Germline V gene lookup returns CDR1 SGHRS and CDR2 YFSETQ. The CDR3 coding sequence is TGCGCCAGCACCTCGCGGACAGGGGGAAACACTGAAGCCTTCTTT. It yields the protein CASTSRTGGNTEAFF.

Regarding this clone: This sample includes further DNA sequences coding for the same CDR3. The V and J genes are TRBV7-2 and TRBJ2-5; no reliable D call. The CDR3 runs 13 residues. Trimming removed 5 bases at V and 5 bases at J, with 12 bases between. CDR1 is SGHTA, CDR2 FQGNSA, per germline. CDR3 DNA: TGTGCCAGCAGCCTCGACCGTCGGGAGACCCAGTACTTC. The encoded protein is CASSLDRRETQYF.

This clone was recorded only once. This chain links TRBV28 with TRBJ2-2; 9 bases fit TRBD1. The CDR3 has 15 amino acids. The germline gives CDR1 MDHEN, CDR2 SYDVKM. V lost 5 bases to trimming and J lost 7 bases; unmatched junction nucleotides: 8. CDR3 nucleotide sequence: TGTGCCAGCAGTAGAACAGGGGGCATTATCGGGGAGCTGTTTTTT. Its protein product is CASSRTGGIIGELFF. Together with reference TRBV28 and TRBJ2-2, the CDR3 gives the full variable domain: DVKVTQSSRYLVKRTGEKVFLECVQDMDHENMFWYRQDPGLGLRLIYFSYDVKMKEKGDIPEGYSVSREKKERFSLILESASTNQTSMYLCASSRTGGIIGELFFGEGSRLTVL.

The V gene is TRBV6-1, the J gene TRBJ1-1, with 9 bases lining up with TRBD1. Germline V gene data show CDR1 as MNHNS and CDR2 as SASEGT. The ends lost 5 bases at V and 2 bases at J; junction bases unmatched: 6. The CDR3 is 15 residues long. The CDR3 region is CASSWTGVSNTEAFF. DNA of the CDR3: TGTGCCAGCAGTTGGACAGGGGTTAGTAACACTGAAGCTTTCTTT.

The V gene is TRBV28, the J gene TRBJ1-2; the match to TRBD1 covers 7 bases. Germline assignment: CDR1 MDHEN and CDR2 SYDVKM. This CDR3 has 17 residues. With V trimmed by 5 bases and J by 2 bases, 14 bases remained unmatched. CDR3 loop: CASSPLGRDSKNYGYTF. As DNA, the CDR3 is TGTGCCAGCAGTCCCTTGGGCAGGGACAGCAAGAACTATGGCTACACCTTC.

This chain joins TRBV5-1 and TRBJ2-1, with D unresolved. The V gene's germline CDR1 is SGHRS and CDR2 YFSETQ. The V and J ends lost 3 bases and 7 bases respectively, with 17 bases between them. The CDR3 length is 15 residues. CDR3 region: CASSSAPVGLNEQFF. CDR3 in DNA: TGCGCCAGCAGCTCCGCTCCCGTCGGTCTTAATGAGCAGTTCTTC.

The rearrangement links TRBV5-5 to TRBJ2-7; D is unclear. Trimming pared 0 bases from V and 6 bases from J, leaving 7 bases between. Germline V gene sequence: CDR1 SGHKS, CDR2 YYEKEE (reference sequence). This CDR3 has 12 residues. CDR3 DNA sequence: TGTGCCAGCAGCTTGGCCGGTTCCGAGCAGTACTTC. This codes for CASSLAGSEQYF.

This chain uses TRBV5-4 with TRBJ2-3, with D perhaps matching TRBD2 (6 bases). The ends were cut back, 4 bases at V and 9 bases at J, with 15 bases in the middle. The CDR3 totals 13 residues. The germline CDR1 and CDR2 sequences are SGHNT and YYREEE (reference sequence). CDR3 sequence: CASSLSGSGTQYF. CDR3 sequence (DNA): TGTGCCAGCAGCCTTAGCGGATCGGGCACGCAGTATTTT.

This clone was seen a single time. V gene TRBV5-6 combines with J gene TRBJ2-7; 9 positions agree with TRBD2. Trimming took 2 bases from V and 6 from J; bases not matched to a gene: 12. Germline CDR1 is SGHDT and CDR2 is YYEEEE. The CDR3 is made up of 16 amino acids. The CDR3 loop is CASSFRRVAGEGEQYF. The CDR3 nucleotides read TGTGCCAGCAGCTTCCGTAGGGTAGCGGGAGAAGGCGAGCAGTACTTC.

V and J are TRBV19 and TRBJ1-3; no firm D call. V was trimmed by 7 bases and J by 0 bases, leaving 10 bases between them. The CDR3 has 14 residues. Germline CDR1 reads LNHDA; CDR2 reads SQIVND (reference sequence). CDR3 DNA: TGTGCCAGTACGCACAGCTCCTCTGGAAACACCATATATTTT. Its translation: CASTHSSSGNTIYF. Full variable domain (rest looked up from reference TRBV19 and TRBJ1-3): DGGITQSPKYLFRKEGQNVTLSCEQNLNHDAMYWYRQDPGQGLRLIYYSQIVNDFQKGDIAEGYSVSREKKESFPLTVTSAQKNPTAFYLCASTHSSSGNTIYFGEGSWLTVV.

This clone appeared once. The chain employs TRBV4-1 and TRBJ2-1, with 11 bases lining up with TRBD2. CDR1 MGHRA and CDR2 YSYEKL come from the germline V gene. CDR3 length equals 13 residues. V lost 2 bases to trimming and J lost 15 bases; unmatched junction nucleotides: 6. The CDR3 DNA is TGCGCCAGCAGCCAATCACTAGCGGGAGATCGGTTCTTC. It translates to CASSQSLAGDRFF.

The chain links TRBV19 to TRBJ2-5, with D perhaps given as TRBD1 or TRBD2 (5 bases each). V lost 2 bases and J lost 7, with 8 bases in between. Germline CDR1 reads LNHDA; CDR2 reads SQIVND (reference sequence). The CDR3 is made up of 12 amino acids. CDR3 nucleotides: TGTGCCAGTAGTATATCGGGGACGACCCAGTACTTC. This sequence encodes CASSISGTTQYF.

This clone appeared a single time. The rearrangement uses TRBV18 and TRBJ2-7; tentatively, D is TRBD1 (6 bases). Germline V lookup: CDR1 KGHSH, CDR2 LQKENI. Deletions cut 5 bases from V and 2 bases from J, with 13 bases between. This CDR3 is 14 amino acids long. The CDR3 protein is CASSDWTDPYEQYF. The CDR3 DNA follows: TGTGCCAGCTCAGACTGGACAGACCCCTACGAGCAGTACTTC.

The gene calls are TRBV30 and TRBJ2-7, with TRBD2 identical over 8 bases. The CDR3 is made up of 14 amino acids. CDR1 and CDR2 from the germline V gene are GTSNPN and SVGIG (reference sequence). V was clipped by 2 bases and J by 3 bases; unmatched bases: 6. The CDR3 nucleotides read TGTGCCTGGAGTCCCCCGGGGGGGAGCTACGAGCAGTACTTC. Amino acids: CAWSPPGGSYEQYF.

This clone was observed a single time. V and J are TRBV27 and TRBJ2-2; D remains unclear. V gave up 2 bases and J gave up 6 bases, with 7 bases separating them. This CDR3 has 13 amino acids. CDR1 and CDR2 (germline): MNHEY, SMNVEV (reference sequence). CDR3: CASSLQGPGELFF. DNA of the CDR3: TGTGCCAGCAGTTTACAAGGGCCCGGGGAGCTGTTTTTT.

V is TRBV5-6 and J is TRBJ1-3, with D possibly being TRBD1 (5 bases). Germline CDR1 and CDR2: SGHDT and YYEEEE. Trimming cost V 0 bases and J 1 base, with 14 bases left between them. The CDR3 length is 17 residues. The CDR3 region is CASSLARKGRSGNTIYF. As DNA, the CDR3 is TGTGCCAGCAGCTTGGCTAGGAAGGGGCGTTCTGGAAACACCATATATTTT.

The chain is built from TRBV5-5 and TRBJ2-7; TRBD1 might be the D (5 bases). The CDR3 has 14 residues. The germline V gene encodes CDR1 SGHKS and CDR2 YYEKEE (reference sequence). With 2 bases removed from V and 2 bases from J, the gap between germline ends came to 11 bases. CDR3 nucleotides: TGTGCCAGCAGCTTCCGGACACCTACCTACGAGCAGTACTTC. Protein sequence: CASSFRTPTYEQYF.

In this sample, this clone turned up a few times. V and J are TRBV29-1 and TRBJ1-1, with TRBD1 matching 8 bases. This CDR3 region has 14 residues. V shed 6 bases, J shed 5 bases, and the junction held 11 bases outside the gene matches. Germline V lookup: CDR1 SQVTM, CDR2 ANQGSEA. The CDR3 DNA reads as TGCAGCGTGGGAGGGCAGGGGGCGCGGACTGAAGCTTTCTTT. Protein product: CSVGGQGARTEAFF.

This chain links TRBV18 with TRBJ1-2; TRBD1 might be the D (5 bases). Trimming stripped 1 base from V and 8 bases from J, with 17 bases between. This CDR3 contains 15 residues. Per the germline V gene, CDR1 is KGHSH and CDR2 is LQKENI. In nucleotides, the CDR3 is TGTGCCAGCTCACCACAGAATGCAGGGATAAGAGGCTACACCTTC. Encoded protein: CASSPQNAGIRGYTF.

V and J are TRBV4-1 and TRBJ2-1; 12 bases align to TRBD2. This CDR3 spans 15 amino acids. The ends lost 4 bases at V and 5 bases at J; junction bases unmatched: 3. Germline loops: CDR1 MGHRA, CDR2 YSYEKL. The CDR3 DNA follows: TGCGCCAGCAGCCCGGGACTAGCGGGCCACAATGAGCAGTTCTTC. It translates to CASSPGLAGHNEQFF.

The chain joins TRBV19 to TRBJ2-7, with TRBD2 as a possible D gene (6 bases). The length of the CDR3 is 15 residues. V was trimmed by 6 bases and J by 1 base, leaving 16 bases between them. The germline V gene has CDR1 LNHDA and CDR2 SQIVND (reference sequence). The CDR3 DNA follows: TGTGCCAGTAGCACCCAGGTGGGGGGATCCTACGAGCAGTACTTC. Translation: CASSTQVGGSYEQYF.

A remark on this clone: At the DNA level, this CDR3 is encoded by other sequences in the same sample as well. This chain uses TRBV7-2 with TRBJ1-1; no firm D call. The CDR3 has 13 residues. Trimming took 1 base from V and 4 from J, leaving 7 bases between them. Germline V gene sequence: CDR1 SGHTA, CDR2 FQGNSA. Here the CDR3 DNA reads TGTGCCAGCAGCTTAGGGCGTCCCACTGAAGCTTTCTTT. Protein: CASSLGRPTEAFF.

A word on this clone: Other nucleotide sequences from this sample produce the same CDR3. The chain joins TRBV5-4 to TRBJ2-7; 11 nucleotides agree with TRBD2. Germline V gene lookup returns CDR1 SGHNT and CDR2 YYREEE (reference sequence). With 4 bases clipped from V and 4 bases from J, the junction kept 10 bases outside the gene matches. CDR3 length: 16 residues. The chain's CDR3 is CASSPGTSGSSYEQYF. As DNA, the CDR3 is TGTGCCAGCAGCCCGGGCACTAGCGGGAGCTCGTACGAGCAGTACTTC.

The CDR3 sequence is CASSNRDGNTIYF. For the CDR3, the DNA is TGTGCCAGCAGCAACCGGGACGGAAACACCATATATTTT. The rearrangement links TRBV7-8 to TRBJ1-3, with a possible D match to TRBD1 (5 bases). The CDR3 totals 13 residues. From germline, CDR1 is SGHVS and CDR2 FQNEAQ. The V gene lost 5 bases and the J gene lost 4 bases, with 9 bases spanning the gap. The entire variable domain, with the rest obtained from reference TRBV7-8 and TRBJ1-3, is as follows: GAGVSQSPRYKVAKRGQDVALRCDPISGHVSLFWYQQALGQGPEFLTYFQNEAQLDKSGLPSDRFFAERPEGSVSTLKIQRTQQEDSAVYLCASSNRDGNTIYFGEGSWLTVV.

This chain connects TRBV25-1 to TRBJ2-1; 10 bases agree with TRBD1. The germline V gene encodes CDR1 MGHDK and CDR2 SYGVNS. J lost 5 bases, V lost 8 bases, and 12 bases had no gene match. The CDR3 runs to 16 residues. Written as DNA, the CDR3 is TGTGCCAGCTCTCCATTGGGACAGGGGTTTAACAATGAGCAGTTCTTC. It translates to CASSPLGQGFNNEQFF.

This clone turned up a few times. V gene TRBV15 combines with J gene TRBJ1-2; 8 bases agree with TRBD1. From germline, CDR1 is LNHNV and CDR2 YYDKDF (reference sequence). Losses at the gene ends were 5 bases for V and 9 bases for J; bases not matched to a gene: 11. The CDR3 covers 14 residues. In DNA form, the CDR3 reads TGTGCCACCAGCCCCGGACAGGGAAGATGGAGCTACACCTTC. It specifies CATSPGQGRWSYTF.

J is TRBJ2-7 and V is TRBV6-1; 8 bases align to TRBD1. The V and J ends lost 6 bases and 1 base, in that order; junction bases with no gene match: 5. Germline V gives CDR1 MNHNS, CDR2 SASEGT. The CDR3 length is 14 residues. CDR3 protein: CASRGTGPSYEQYF. The CDR3 DNA sequence: TGTGCCAGCAGGGGGACAGGACCATCCTACGAGCAGTACTTC.